The present entry profiles one T cell receptor (beta chain) with its context. The specificity of this receptor is unknown. Base qualities are not provided; no much larger clone lies one nucleotide away. Peripheral blood CD8+ and CD4+ T cells from healthy donors, Susac syndrome patients and multiple sclerosis patients were profiled by high-throughput TCR beta sequencing. The Susac syndrome patients fulfilled recently defined diagnostic criteria for definite or probable disease. CD8+ TEMRA cells were enriched by FACS, while bulk CD8+ and CD4+ T cells were purified by magnetic negative isolation. Blood was collected in EDTA tubes and processed within 24 hours, with PBMCs isolated through density gradient centrifugation. PBMCs destined for TCR sequencing were cryopreserved in liquid nitrogen and later thawed in a 37 °C water bath. A purity of at least 90% was achieved for sorted or isolated CD4+, CD8+ and CD8+ TEMRA cells.

RNA was extracted with the RNeasy kit and roughly 0.45 to 1 ug was reverse transcribed using random hexamers. The immunoSEQ multiplex PCR assay, covering 54 Vbeta and 13 Jbeta segments, was used to amplify TCR beta CDR3 regions. PCR amplification bias was corrected using a synthetic template baseline for primer optimization and computational correction. Regarding the original processing steps: Reads were annotated to V, D and J genes per IMGT and analyzed with immunoSEQ Analyzer, keeping only productive sequences. Clonality was calculated as one minus the Shannon entropy normalized by log2 of the number of productive unique sequences. For each patient and control, public and private clones were evaluated among the 100 most prevalent clones. Clones were defined as Susac-specific when absent from the healthy and MS cohorts, from approximately 1,100 published viral clones and from other ImmuneACCESS disease sequences. The public sequencing data were trimmed at Q25 with fastp and processed into clonotypes with MiXCR by TCRdb, which kept only in-frame beta chains. Rows are combined by CDR3 protein, so each entry shows the most common genes and DNA. TCRdb, rather than the study authors, made the V and J calls. The sample yields 170,000 or so distinct CDR3 sequences; 85% to 95% were counted once. The ten biggest clones cover 0.09% to 0.1% of the sample.

The sample originates from a study of CD8 T cells in Susac syndrome (dated by TCRdb to 2018 to 2020). Some background on the complete study: Among the sequenced Susac syndrome patients, over five had clinically active disease and about 8 were in clinical remission. Susac syndrome patients were therapy-naive, on corticosteroids (some also receiving IVIg), or on IVIg alone at blood withdrawal. Whether CD8+ T cell activation and differentiation in Susac syndrome was antigen driven was tested using repertoire sequencing.

V is cut by 6 bases and J by 0 bases, and the space between the germline ends is 5 bases. The CDR3 holds 13 amino acids from the cysteine to the phenylalanine. The sequence is cut down to CDR3 DNA, 39 bases in frame from base 1. Reading the germline V gene (reference sequence) gives CDR1 LGHDT and CDR2 YNNKEL. Beyond this particular receptor, the publication reports: In the CD4+ T cell repertoire of Susac syndrome patients, clonal expansion was not detected. The study acknowledged that relatively few individuals were included in the TCR sequencing and HLA analysis.

The sequence came from a human donor with Susac syndrome. The sequenced material came from CD4+ T cells from PBMCs. The chain couples TRBV3-1 to TRBJ2-2; too little of a D gene remains to name it. The CDR3 protein: CASSPANTGELFF. The DNA reads TGTGCCAGCAGTCCAGCGAACACCGGGGAGCTGTTTTTT.